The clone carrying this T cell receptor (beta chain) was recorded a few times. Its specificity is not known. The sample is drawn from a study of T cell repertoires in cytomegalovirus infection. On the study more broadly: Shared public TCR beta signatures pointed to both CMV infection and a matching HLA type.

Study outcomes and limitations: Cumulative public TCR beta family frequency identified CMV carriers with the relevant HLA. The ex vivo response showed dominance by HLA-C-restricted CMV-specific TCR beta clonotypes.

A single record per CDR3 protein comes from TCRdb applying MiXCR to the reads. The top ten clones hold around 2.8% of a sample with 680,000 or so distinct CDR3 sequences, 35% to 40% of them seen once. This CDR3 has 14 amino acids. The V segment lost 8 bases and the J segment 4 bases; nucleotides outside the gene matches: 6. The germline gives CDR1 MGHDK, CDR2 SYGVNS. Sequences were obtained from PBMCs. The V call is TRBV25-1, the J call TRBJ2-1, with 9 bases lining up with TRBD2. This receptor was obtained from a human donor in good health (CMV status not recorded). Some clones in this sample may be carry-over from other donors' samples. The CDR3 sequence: CASESGGPYNEQFF. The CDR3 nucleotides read TGTGCCAGCGAGAGCGGGGGGCCTTACAATGAGCAGTTCTTC.